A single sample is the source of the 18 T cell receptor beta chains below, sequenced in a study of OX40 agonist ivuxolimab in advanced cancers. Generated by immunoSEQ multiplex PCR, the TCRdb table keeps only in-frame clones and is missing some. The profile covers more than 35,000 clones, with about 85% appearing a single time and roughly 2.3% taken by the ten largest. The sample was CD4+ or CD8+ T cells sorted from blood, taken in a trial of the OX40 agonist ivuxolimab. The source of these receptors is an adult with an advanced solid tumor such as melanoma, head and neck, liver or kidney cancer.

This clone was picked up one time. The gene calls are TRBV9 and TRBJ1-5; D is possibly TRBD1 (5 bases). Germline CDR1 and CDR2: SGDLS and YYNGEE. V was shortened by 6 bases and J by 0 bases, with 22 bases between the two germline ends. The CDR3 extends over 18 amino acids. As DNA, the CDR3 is TGTGCCAGCATCTTGCTGGCAGGGAGAAGGTATAGCAATCAGCCCCAGCATTTT. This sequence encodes CASILLAGRRYSNQPQHF.

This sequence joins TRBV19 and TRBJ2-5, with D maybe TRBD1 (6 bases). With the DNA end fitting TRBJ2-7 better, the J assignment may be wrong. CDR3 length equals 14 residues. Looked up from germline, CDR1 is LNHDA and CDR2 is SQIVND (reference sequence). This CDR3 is CASSRDIGIYEQYF. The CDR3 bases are TGTGCCAGTAGCCGGGACATCGGGATCTACGAGCAGTACTTC.

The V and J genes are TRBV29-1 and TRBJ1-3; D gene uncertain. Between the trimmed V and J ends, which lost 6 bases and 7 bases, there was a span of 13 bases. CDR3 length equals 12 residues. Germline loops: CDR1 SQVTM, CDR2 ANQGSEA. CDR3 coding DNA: TGCAGCGTCCGTGGGCCTGACAACACCATATATTTT. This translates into CSVRGPDNTIYF.

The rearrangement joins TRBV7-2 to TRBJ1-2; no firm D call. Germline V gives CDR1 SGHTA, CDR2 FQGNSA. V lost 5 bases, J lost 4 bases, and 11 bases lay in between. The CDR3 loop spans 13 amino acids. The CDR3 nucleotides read TGTGCCAGCAGCCCCGTATCCTTCTATGGCTACACCTTC. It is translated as CASSPVSFYGYTF.

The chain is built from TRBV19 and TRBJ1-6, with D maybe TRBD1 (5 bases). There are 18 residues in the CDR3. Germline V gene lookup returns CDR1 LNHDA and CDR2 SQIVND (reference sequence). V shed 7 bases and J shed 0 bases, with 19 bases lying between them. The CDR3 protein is CASTTGTPGSSYNSPLHF. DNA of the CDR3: TGTGCCAGTACCACCGGGACCCCAGGAAGCTCCTATAATTCACCCCTCCACTTT.

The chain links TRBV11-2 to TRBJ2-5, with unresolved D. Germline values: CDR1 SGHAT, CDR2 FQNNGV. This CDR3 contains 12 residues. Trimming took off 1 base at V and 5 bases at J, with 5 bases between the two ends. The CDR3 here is CASSLVYETQYF. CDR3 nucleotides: TGTGCCAGCAGCTTAGTATATGAGACCCAGTACTTC.

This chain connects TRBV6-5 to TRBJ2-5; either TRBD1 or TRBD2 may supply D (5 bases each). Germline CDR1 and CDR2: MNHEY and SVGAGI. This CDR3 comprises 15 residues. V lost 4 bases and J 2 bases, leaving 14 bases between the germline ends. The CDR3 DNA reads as TGTGCCAGCAGTTCCTTCGGGGCTACGCAAGAGACCCAGTACTTC. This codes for CASSSFGATQETQYF.

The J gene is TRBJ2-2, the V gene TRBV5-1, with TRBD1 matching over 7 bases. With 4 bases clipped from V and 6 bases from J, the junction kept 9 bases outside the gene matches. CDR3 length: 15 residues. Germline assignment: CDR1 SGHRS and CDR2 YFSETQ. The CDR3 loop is CASSGDRVVPGELFF. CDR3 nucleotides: TGCGCCAGCAGCGGCGACAGGGTGGTACCCGGGGAGCTGTTTTTT.

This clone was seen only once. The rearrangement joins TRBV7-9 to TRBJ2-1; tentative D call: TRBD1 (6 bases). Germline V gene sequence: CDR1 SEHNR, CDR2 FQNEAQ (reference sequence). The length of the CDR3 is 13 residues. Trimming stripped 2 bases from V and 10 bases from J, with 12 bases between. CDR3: CASSLQGFWEQFF. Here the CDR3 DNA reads TGTGCCAGCAGCTTACAGGGGTTCTGGGAGCAGTTCTTC.

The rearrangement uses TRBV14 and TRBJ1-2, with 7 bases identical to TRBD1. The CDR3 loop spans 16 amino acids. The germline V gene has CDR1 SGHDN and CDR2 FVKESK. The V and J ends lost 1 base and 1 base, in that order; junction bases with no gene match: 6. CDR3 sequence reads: CASSQAGRGNNYGYTF. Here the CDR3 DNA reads TGTGCCAGCAGCCAAGCCGGCAGGGGGAATAACTATGGCTACACCTTC. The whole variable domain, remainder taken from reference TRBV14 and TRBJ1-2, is EAGVTQFPSHSVIEKGQTVTLRCDPISGHDNLYWYRRVMGKEIKFLLHFVKESKQDESGMPNNRFLAERTGGTYSTLKVQPAELEDSGVYFCASSQAGRGNNYGYTFGSGTRLTVV.

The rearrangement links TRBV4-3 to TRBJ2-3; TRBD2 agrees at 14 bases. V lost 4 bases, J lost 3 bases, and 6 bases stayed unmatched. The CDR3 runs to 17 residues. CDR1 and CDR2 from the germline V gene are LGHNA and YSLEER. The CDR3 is CASSPTSGGVGTDTQYF. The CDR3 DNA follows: TGCGCCAGCAGCCCGACTAGCGGGGGGGTAGGGACAGATACGCAGTATTTT.

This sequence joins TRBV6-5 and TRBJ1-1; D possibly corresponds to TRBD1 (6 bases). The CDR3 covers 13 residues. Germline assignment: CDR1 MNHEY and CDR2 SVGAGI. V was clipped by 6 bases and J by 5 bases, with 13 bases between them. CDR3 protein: CASRYRVETEAFF. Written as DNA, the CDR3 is TGTGCCAGCAGGTACAGGGTAGAGACTGAAGCTTTCTTT.

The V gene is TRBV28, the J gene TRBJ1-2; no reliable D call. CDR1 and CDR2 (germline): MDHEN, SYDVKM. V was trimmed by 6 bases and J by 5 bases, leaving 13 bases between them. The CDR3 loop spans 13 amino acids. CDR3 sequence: CASSQTVSYGYTF. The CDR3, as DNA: TGTGCCAGCAGCCAAACCGTGTCTTATGGCTACACCTTC.

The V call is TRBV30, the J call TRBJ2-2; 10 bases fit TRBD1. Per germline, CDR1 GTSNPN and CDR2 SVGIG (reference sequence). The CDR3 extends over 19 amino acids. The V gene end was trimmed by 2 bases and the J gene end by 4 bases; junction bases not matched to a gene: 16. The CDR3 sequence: CAWSRVRRDRGLSTGELFF. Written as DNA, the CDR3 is TGTGCCTGGAGTCGAGTAAGGAGGGACAGGGGCTTGAGCACCGGGGAGCTGTTTTTT. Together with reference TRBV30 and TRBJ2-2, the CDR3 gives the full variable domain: SQTIHQWPATLVQPVGSPLSLECTVEGTSNPNLYWYRQAAGRGLQLLFYSVGIGQISSEVPQNLSASRPQDRQFILSSKKLLLSDSGFYLCAWSRVRRDRGLSTGELFFGEGSRLTVL.

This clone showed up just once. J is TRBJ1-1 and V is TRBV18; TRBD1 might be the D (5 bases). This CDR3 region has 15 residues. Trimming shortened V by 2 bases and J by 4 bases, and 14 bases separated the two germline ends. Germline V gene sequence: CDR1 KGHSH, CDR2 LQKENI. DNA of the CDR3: TGTGCCAGCTCACCAGACAGAGCGGCCACCACTGAAGCTTTCTTT. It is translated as CASSPDRAATTEAFF.

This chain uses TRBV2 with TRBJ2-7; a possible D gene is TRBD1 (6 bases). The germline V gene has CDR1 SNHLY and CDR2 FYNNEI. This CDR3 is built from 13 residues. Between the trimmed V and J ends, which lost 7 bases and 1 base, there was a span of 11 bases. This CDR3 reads CASKWDTSYEQYF. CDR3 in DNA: TGTGCCAGCAAGTGGGACACTTCCTACGAGCAGTACTTC. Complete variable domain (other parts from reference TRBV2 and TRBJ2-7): EPEVTQTPSHQVTQMGQEVILRCVPISNHLYFYWYRQILGQKVEFLVSFYNNEISEKSEIFDDQFSVERPDGSNFTLKIRSTKLEDSAMYFCASKWDTSYEQYFGPGTRLTVT.

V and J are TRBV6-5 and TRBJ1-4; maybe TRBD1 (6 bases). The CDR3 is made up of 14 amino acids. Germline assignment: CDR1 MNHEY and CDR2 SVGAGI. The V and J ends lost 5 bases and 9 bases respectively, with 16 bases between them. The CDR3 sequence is CASSPPGTLKKLFF. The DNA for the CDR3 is TGTGCCAGCAGTCCCCCCGGGACATTGAAAAAACTGTTTTTT.

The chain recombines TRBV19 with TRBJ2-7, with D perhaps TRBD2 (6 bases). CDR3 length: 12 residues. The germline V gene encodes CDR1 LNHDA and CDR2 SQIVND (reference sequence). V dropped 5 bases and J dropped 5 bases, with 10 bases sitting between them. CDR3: CASSGGNHEQYF. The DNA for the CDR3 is TGTGCCAGTAGTGGAGGGAACCACGAGCAGTACTTC.